The source of this TCR beta chain is a study of blood T cell repertoires in COVID-19. The data were produced by immunoSEQ multiplex PCR, yet TCRdb's version contains in-frame clones alone and is incomplete. The repertoire holds about 250,000 clones, around 82% seen once, with approximately 3.6% in the top ten. This clone was seen just once. Trimming stripped 2 bases from V and 7 bases from J, with 14 bases between. Germline values: CDR1 MNHEY, CDR2 SVGAGI. The CDR3 runs 15 residues. The study counted Cohort 3 donors as recovered given two negative PCRs, clearance, or symptom resolution. Sequencing used PBMCs or T cells enriched from blood (not recorded which). This clonotype was sampled from a man between 50 and 59 years old who had recovered from COVID-19. This chain joins TRBV6-5 and TRBJ1-4, with no clear D. The DNA of the CDR3 is TGTGCCAGCAGTTACCGGACTGTTGGTAGTGAAAAACTGTTTTTT. Protein: CASSYRTVGSEKLFF.